The text below deals with one T cell receptor (beta chain). This record comes from a study of blood T cell repertoires in COVID-19. Study background: The study drew acute and convalescent COVID-19 samples from the United States, Italy and Spain. T cells, B-cell-depleted T cells, or PBMCs supplied cDNA or gDNA.

Germline loops: CDR1 LGHDT, CDR2 YNNKEL (reference sequence). Trimming left V 2 bases short and J 1 base short, with 3 bases between. The CDR3 consists of 14 residues. Authors' methods: Reference gene primer amplification in the assay estimated nucleated cell counts. Method: immunoSEQ multiplex PCR; TCRdb's copy keeps in-frame clones and lacks some. V, J and clone size were drawn from that table, and D and trimming were deduced from the DNA. The sample records around 120,000 clones, about three quarters being singletons. The sequencing input was peripheral blood. This TCR came from a man between 65 and 85 years old with acute or convalescent COVID-19. This chain connects TRBV3-1 (or the pseudogene TRBV3-2) to TRBJ2-6; D is ambiguous. In DNA form, the CDR3 reads TGTGCCAGCAGCCAATCTTCTGGGGCCAACGTCCTGACTTTC. Amino acid sequence: CASSQSSGANVLTF.